This is a list of T cell receptor beta chains from one sample in a study of blood T cell repertoires in COVID-19. The data were produced by immunoSEQ multiplex PCR, yet TCRdb's version contains in-frame clones alone and is incomplete. The sample shows about 90,000 clones, around 90% of them seen only once. Sequencing used peripheral blood. The receptor set was obtained from a woman aged 65 to 85 with acute or convalescent COVID-19. The CDR3 runs from the conserved cysteine through the conserved F or W. Each record gives: V gene, D gene, J gene, CDR3 length, clone size, CDR3 protein, CDR3 DNA. D genes are given only for firm matches. Where a row states a size, it is once, few, many or the class of an expanded clone; other rows omit it.

v_gene: TRBV7-8; d_gene: -; j_gene: TRBJ2-1; len: 14; abundance: -; CDR3aa: CASRPGGSYNEQFF; CDR3nt: TGTGCCAGCAGACCCGGGGGATCCTACAATGAGCAGTTCTTC
v_gene: TRBV9; d_gene: -; j_gene: TRBJ1-1; len: 13; abundance: -; CDR3aa: CASSVGRGTEAFF; CDR3nt: TGTGCCAGCAGCGTAGGCAGGGGAACTGAAGCTTTCTTT
v_gene: TRBV19; d_gene: -; j_gene: TRBJ2-1; len: 15; abundance: -; CDR3aa: CASSKRNLVGISQFF; CDR3nt: TGTGCCAGTAGTAAAAGGAATCTAGTCGGGATATCGCAGTTCTTC
v_gene: TRBV3-1/TRBV3-2; d_gene: -; j_gene: TRBJ2-2; len: 17; abundance: -; CDR3aa: CASSQGALLVGPGELFF; CDR3nt: TGTGCCAGCAGCCAAGGTGCACTCCTAGTGGGGCCGGGGGAGCTGTTTTTT
v_gene: TRBV6-1; d_gene: -; j_gene: TRBJ1-5; len: 16; abundance: -; CDR3aa: CASSEGAVWSNQPQHF; CDR3nt: TGTGCCAGCAGTGAGGGAGCGGTTTGGAGCAATCAGCCCCAGCATTTT
v_gene: TRBV19; d_gene: TRBD1; j_gene: TRBJ1-1; len: 14; abundance: once; CDR3aa: CASKIGTGGTEAFF; CDR3nt: TGTGCCAGTAAAATAGGGACAGGGGGAACTGAAGCTTTCTTT
v_gene: TRBV11-2; d_gene: TRBD2; j_gene: TRBJ2-1; len: 15; abundance: -; CDR3aa: CASSPSSGVYNEQFF; CDR3nt: TGTGCCAGCAGCCCCTCTAGCGGGGTGTACAATGAGCAGTTCTTC
v_gene: TRBV30; d_gene: -; j_gene: TRBJ1-2; len: 12; abundance: -; CDR3aa: CAWDTEIGGYTF; CDR3nt: TGTGCCTGGGACACGGAGATAGGTGGCTACACCTTC
v_gene: TRBV28; d_gene: -; j_gene: TRBJ2-1; len: 16; abundance: -; CDR3aa: CASSLWTASSYNEQFF; CDR3nt: TGTGCCAGCAGTTTATGGACAGCAAGCTCCTACAATGAGCAGTTCTTC
v_gene: TRBV28; d_gene: TRBD1; j_gene: TRBJ2-4; len: 13; abundance: -; CDR3aa: CASSAGQANIQYF; CDR3nt: TGTGCCAGCAGCGCGGGACAGGCGAACATTCAGTACTTC
v_gene: TRBV19; d_gene: -; j_gene: TRBJ2-4; len: 13; abundance: -; CDR3aa: CASRDTAKNIQYF; CDR3nt: TGTGCCAGTCGGGACACGGCCAAAAACATTCAGTACTTC
v_gene: TRBV6-1; d_gene: TRBD1; j_gene: TRBJ1-2; len: 13; abundance: -; CDR3aa: CASSEAWDRAGSF; CDR3nt: TGTGCCAGCAGTGAAGCGTGGGACAGGGCCGGGTCCTTC
v_gene: TRBV11-2; d_gene: -; j_gene: TRBJ1-4; len: 15; abundance: -; CDR3aa: CASSPAFGRGEKLFF; CDR3nt: TGTGCCAGCAGCCCCGCCTTTGGGCGGGGAGAAAAACTGTTTTTT
v_gene: TRBV20-1; d_gene: -; j_gene: TRBJ2-1; len: 10; abundance: -; CDR3aa: CGQSGDEQFF; CDR3nt: TGCGGCCAATCGGGGGATGAGCAGTTCTTC
v_gene: TRBV3-1/TRBV3-2; d_gene: TRBD2; j_gene: TRBJ2-1; len: 17; abundance: once; CDR3aa: CASSPTSGSPLYNEQFF; CDR3nt: TGTGCCAGCAGTCCGACTAGCGGGAGCCCCCTCTACAATGAGCAGTTCTTC
v_gene: TRBV7-6; d_gene: TRBD1; j_gene: TRBJ1-2; len: 15; abundance: -; CDR3aa: CASSSGGQFNYGYTF; CDR3nt: TGTGCCAGCAGCTCCGGGGGACAGTTTAACTATGGCTACACCTTC
v_gene: TRBV19; d_gene: -; j_gene: TRBJ1-1; len: 14; abundance: -; CDR3aa: CASSLRSRGTEAFF; CDR3nt: TGTGCCAGTAGTCTCAGGTCCCGGGGCACTGAAGCTTTCTTT
v_gene: TRBV6-5; d_gene: -; j_gene: TRBJ2-4; len: 16; abundance: -; CDR3aa: CASSYPTQGGINIQYF; CDR3nt: TGTGCCAGCAGTTATCCCACACAGGGAGGGATAAACATTCAGTACTTC
v_gene: TRBV9; d_gene: -; j_gene: TRBJ1-6; len: 15; abundance: -; CDR3aa: CASSAREGLNSPLHF; CDR3nt: TGTGCCAGCAGCGCCCGGGAAGGATTAAATTCACCCCTCCACTTT
v_gene: TRBV7-2; d_gene: -; j_gene: TRBJ2-3; len: 13; abundance: -; CDR3aa: CASSPGPTDTQYF; CDR3nt: TGTGCCAGCAGCCCAGGTCCCACAGATACGCAGTATTTT
v_gene: TRBV2; d_gene: TRBD1; j_gene: TRBJ2-5; len: 18; abundance: -; CDR3aa: CASEKTPGQAKLQETQYF; CDR3nt: TGTGCCAGCGAAAAAACACCGGGACAGGCAAAACTCCAAGAGACCCAGTACTTC
v_gene: TRBV19; d_gene: TRBD2; j_gene: TRBJ2-1; len: 16; abundance: -; CDR3aa: CASSSLAGGAYNEQFF; CDR3nt: TGTGCCAGTAGTTCTCTTGCGGGGGGGGCCTACAATGAGCAGTTCTTC
v_gene: TRBV6-5; d_gene: -; j_gene: TRBJ2-7; len: 12; abundance: -; CDR3aa: CASPGQHYEQYF; CDR3nt: TGTGCCAGCCCGGGACAACACTACGAGCAGTACTTC
v_gene: TRBV10-3; d_gene: -; j_gene: TRBJ1-5; len: 14; abundance: -; CDR3aa: CAIGNQREGQPQHF; CDR3nt: TGTGCCATCGGGAACCAGAGGGAGGGCCAGCCCCAGCATTTT
v_gene: TRBV7-9; d_gene: TRBD1; j_gene: TRBJ2-1; len: 18; abundance: once; CDR3aa: CASSLQAGTGISYNEQFF; CDR3nt: TGTGCCAGCAGCCTACAAGCCGGGACAGGGATCTCCTACAATGAGCAGTTCTTC
v_gene: TRBV7-9; d_gene: TRBD2; j_gene: TRBJ2-1; len: 14; abundance: -; CDR3aa: CASGPGGAYNEQFF; CDR3nt: TGTGCCAGCGGTCCCGGGGGGGCCTACAATGAGCAGTTCTTC
v_gene: TRBV30; d_gene: TRBD2; j_gene: TRBJ2-1; len: 15; abundance: -; CDR3aa: CACNIRTRIGHEQFF; CDR3nt: TGTGCCTGCAATATCAGGACTAGGATTGGACATGAGCAGTTCTTC
v_gene: TRBV3-1/TRBV3-2; d_gene: TRBD2; j_gene: TRBJ2-5; len: 16; abundance: once; CDR3aa: CASSQGLAGLGETQYF; CDR3nt: TGTGCCAGCAGCCAAGGGCTAGCGGGACTTGGGGAGACCCAGTACTTC